The rows below give T cell receptor beta chains drawn from one sample of a study of cytomegalovirus exposure and HLA in healthy donors. Sequencing was performed with immunoSEQ multiplex PCR; in TCRdb, only in-frame clones are kept and a portion is missing. The sample includes some 100,000 clones, 84% seen only once; the top ten take 0.9% to 1.5%. The sample was PBMCs. The receptors were sampled from a young woman in good health and CMV-seronegative. CDR3s include the opening cysteine and the closing phenylalanine or tryptophan. A D gene is named only where the DNA matches it firmly. The size of a clone is reported for some rows only, either as once, few or many, or as a class for expanded clones.

TRBV6-6	.	TRBJ1-6	TRBD1	TGTGCCAGCACTAAAGACAGGGCCGTAGGATCACCCCTCCACTTT	CASTKDRAVGSPLHF
TRBV29-1	.	TRBJ2-1	.	TGCAGCGCCCCGGTCGGGGGTTGGCATGAGCAGTTCTTC	CSAPVGGWHEQFF
TRBV6-4	.	TRBJ2-7	.	TGTGCCAGCAGCCCGACCCCAACCGGGAGTGACGAGCAGTACTTC	CASSPTPTGSDEQYF
TRBV7-8	once	TRBJ2-5	TRBD1	TGTGCCAGCAGACATCTCATGACAGGGGGCCAAGAGACCCAGTACTTC	CASRHLMTGGQETQYF
TRBV10-1	.	TRBJ2-7	.	TGCGCCAGCAACCTATCAGGCGGGCCCTACGAGCAGTACTTC	CASNLSGGPYEQYF
TRBV2	.	TRBJ2-3	.	TGTGCCAGCAGTCCAAGTTACGAGCTAGCGACTAGCACAGATACGCAGTATTTT	CASSPSYELATSTDTQYF
TRBV13	.	TRBJ2-3	TRBD1	TGTGCCAGCAGGTCCGGGACAGACAACCCTCATAGCACAGATACGCAGTATTTT	CASRSGTDNPHSTDTQYF
TRBV9	.	TRBJ2-1	TRBD2	TGTGCCAGCAGCGTAGGCGGGAGAGTGAATGAGCAGTTCTTC	CASSVGGRVNEQFF
TRBV7-2	.	TRBJ2-1	.	TGTGCCAGCAGCTCCCGCTCCGGACTCGTTAGTGAGCAGTTCTTC	CASSSRSGLVSEQFF
TRBV10-3	.	TRBJ2-7	TRBD1	TGTGCCATCAACCGGGACAGGAACTACGAGCAGTACTTC	CAINRDRNYEQYF
TRBV28	.	TRBJ2-2	TRBD1	TGTGCCAGCATACCAGGGGACAGGGAGGACACCGGGGAGCTGTTTTTT	CASIPGDREDTGELFF
TRBV19	.	TRBJ1-1	.	TGTGCCAGTAGTATGGCCCGTAACACTGAAGCTTTCTTT	CASSMARNTEAFF
TRBV6-1	.	TRBJ2-1	.	TGTGCCAGCAGTGAAGATGTGACAACAATAACCTACAATGAGCAGTTCTTC	CASSEDVTTITYNEQFF
TRBV27	.	TRBJ2-1	TRBD2	TGTGCCAGCAGTTTAGAGTTCGGACTAGCGAATCTTGGGCAGTTCTTC	CASSLEFGLANLGQFF
TRBV6-4	few	TRBJ1-2	.	TGTGCCAGCAGTGACTCGGAGGGCTATGGCTACACCTTC	CASSDSEGYGYTF
TRBV6-6	few	TRBJ1-4	TRBD1	TGTGCCAGCAGTTACTGGACAGGGGCTAATGAAAAACTGTTTTTT	CASSYWTGANEKLFF
TRBV5-8	.	TRBJ2-7	.	TGTGCCAGCAGCCCTACTGGTTACGAGCAGTACTTC	CASSPTGYEQYF
TRBV6-5	few	TRBJ1-6	.	TGTGCCAGCTATCGACAGGTTAATTCACCCCTCCACTTT	CASYRQVNSPLHF
TRBV5-8	.	TRBJ1-2	.	TGTGCCAGCAGCTTATATTACAGCCGGGGGACCGGCATATATGGCTACACCTTC	CASSLYYSRGTGIYGYTF
TRBV7-9	.	TRBJ1-1	TRBD1	TGTGCCAGCAGCTTAGGGGGAGGCCGGGACAGAGCCACTGAAGCTTTCTTT	CASSLGGGRDRATEAFF
TRBV28	.	TRBJ2-2	TRBD2	TGTGCCAGCAGTTTCCCGTTGGGGACCCTTACGAGCGGGACGTCCGGGGAGCTGTTTTTT	CASSFPLGTLTSGTSGELFF
TRBV6-5	.	TRBJ1-5	TRBD1	TGTGCCAGCCCCACCAGTCAGGGGGATCAGCCCCAGCATTTT	CASPTSQGDQPQHF
TRBV28	.	TRBJ2-7	TRBD2	TGTGCCAGCAGTTTTGCGGGAGGCCTCGGAGAGCAGTACTTC	CASSFAGGLGEQYF
TRBV6-5	.	TRBJ2-7	.	TGTGCCAGCAGTTACCATGACAGGACCTACGAGCAGTACTTC	CASSYHDRTYEQYF
TRBV4-1	few	TRBJ2-5	.	TGCGCCAGCAGCCAAGATGAGGTGAGGGCCCAAGAGACCCAGTACTTC	CASSQDEVRAQETQYF
TRBV27	.	TRBJ2-3	TRBD1	TGTGCCAGCAGTTTGTCTTCTTGGGACAGGTTCACAGATACGCAGTATTTT	CASSLSSWDRFTDTQYF
TRBV27	.	TRBJ2-3	TRBD1	TGTGCCAGCAGTTGGGGGACAGGTGGAGGCCCTCCGGGAACGCAGTATTTT	CASSWGTGGGPPGTQYF
TRBV4-1	.	TRBJ1-5	.	TGCGCCAGCAGCCGGAACTTACAGGAGGGGCAGCCCCAGCATTTT	CASSRNLQEGQPQHF
TRBV30	.	TRBJ1-2	.	TGTGCCTGGAGTGTACAGGGAACAGGAGGCTACACCTTC	CAWSVQGTGGYTF
TRBV2	.	TRBJ2-5	TRBD1	TGTGCCAGCAGTGTGGACAGGGCTGGGGGGGAGACCCAGTACTTC	CASSVDRAGGETQYF
TRBV4-3	.	TRBJ1-1	.	TGCGCCAGCAGCCCAGGACAGCGGATGCTCTTGAACACTGAAGCTTTCTTT	CASSPGQRMLLNTEAFF
TRBV19	.	TRBJ1-4	TRBD1	TGTGCCAGTAGTGGCACAGGGGGCGCGTATGAAAAACTGTTTTTT	CASSGTGGAYEKLFF
TRBV30	.	TRBJ2-3	TRBD2	TGTGCCTGGAGTGTAGCAGCGGGGGTATACACAGATACGCAGTATTTT	CAWSVAAGVYTDTQYF
TRBV28	.	TRBJ1-6	.	TGTGCCAGCCGGGGGGGGAGGGGGAAAAGCTCCTATAATTCACCCCTCCACTTT	CASRGGRGKSSYNSPLHF
TRBV6-1	.	TRBJ1-6	.	TGTGCCAGCAGTGATGAAGCGGGTTCCTATAATTCACCCCTCCACTTT	CASSDEAGSYNSPLHF
TRBV7-2	.	TRBJ2-3	TRBD2	TGTGCCAGCAGCCAAGGACTAGTACGCACAGATACGCAGTATTTT	CASSQGLVRTDTQYF
TRBV6-1	.	TRBJ1-1	TRBD1	TGTGCCAGCAGTCTGACAGGGATGAACACTGAAGCTTTCTTT	CASSLTGMNTEAFF
TRBV6-5	once	TRBJ1-1	.	TGTGCCAGCAGTCCCAACATGAACACTGAAGCTTTCTTT	CASSPNMNTEAFF
TRBV7-2	once	TRBJ1-2	.	TGTGCCAGCAGCCTTACGGTTAACTATGGCTACACCTTC	CASSLTVNYGYTF
TRBV7-2	.	TRBJ2-3	.	TGTGCCAGCAGCTTATCGGGAACCTCTAGCACAGATACGCAGTATTTT	CASSLSGTSSTDTQYF
TRBV28	.	TRBJ2-2	.	TGTGCCAGCAGTTCCCCCCGAGGGCGCAGCACCGGGGAGCTGTTTTTT	CASSSPRGRSTGELFF
TRBV7-8	.	TRBJ2-7	.	TGTGCCAGCAGTTTCTCCCCCCGGGACTTGAGGTCCCTTAACGAGCAGTACTTC	CASSFSPRDLRSLNEQYF
TRBV4-3	.	TRBJ1-5	.	TGCGCCAGCAGCCAAGTCTACGGGGGTGACAATCAGCCCCAGCATTTT	CASSQVYGGDNQPQHF
TRBV5-1	once	TRBJ1-1	.	TGCGCCAGCAGCTTGGAGGGGTACAGGGCAATGAACACTGAAGCTTTCTTT	CASSLEGYRAMNTEAFF
TRBV6-4	.	TRBJ2-3	TRBD2	TGTGCCAGCAGTGTGGGACTAGCGGCCACAGATACGCAGTATTTT	CASSVGLAATDTQYF